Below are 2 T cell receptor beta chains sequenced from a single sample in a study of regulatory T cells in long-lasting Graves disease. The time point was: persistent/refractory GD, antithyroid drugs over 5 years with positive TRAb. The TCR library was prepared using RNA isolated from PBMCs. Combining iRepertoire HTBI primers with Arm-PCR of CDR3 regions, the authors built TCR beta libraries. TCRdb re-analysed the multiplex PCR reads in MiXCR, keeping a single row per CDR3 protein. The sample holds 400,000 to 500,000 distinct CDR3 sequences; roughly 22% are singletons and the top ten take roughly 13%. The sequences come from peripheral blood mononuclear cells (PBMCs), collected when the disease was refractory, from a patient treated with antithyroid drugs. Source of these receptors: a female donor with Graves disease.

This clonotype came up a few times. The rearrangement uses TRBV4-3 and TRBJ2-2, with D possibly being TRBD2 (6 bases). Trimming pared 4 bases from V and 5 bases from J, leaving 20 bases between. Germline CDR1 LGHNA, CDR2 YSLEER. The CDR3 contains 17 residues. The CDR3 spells CASSRRRHGSGTGELFF. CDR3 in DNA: TGCGCCAGCAGCCGACGACGGCACGGGAGTGGAACCGGGGAGCTGTTTTTT.

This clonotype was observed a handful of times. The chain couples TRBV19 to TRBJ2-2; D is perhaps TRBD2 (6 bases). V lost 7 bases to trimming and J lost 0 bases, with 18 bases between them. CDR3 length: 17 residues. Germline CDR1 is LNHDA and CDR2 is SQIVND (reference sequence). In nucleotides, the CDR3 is TGTGCCAGTACGATCCGGGACTTCCCTCCGAACACCGGGGAGCTGTTTTTT. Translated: CASTIRDFPPNTGELFF. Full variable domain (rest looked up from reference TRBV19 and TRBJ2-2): DGGITQSPKYLFRKEGQNVTLSCEQNLNHDAMYWYRQDPGQGLRLIYYSQIVNDFQKGDIAEGYSVSREKKESFPLTVTSAQKNPTAFYLCASTIRDFPPNTGELFFGEGSRLTVL.